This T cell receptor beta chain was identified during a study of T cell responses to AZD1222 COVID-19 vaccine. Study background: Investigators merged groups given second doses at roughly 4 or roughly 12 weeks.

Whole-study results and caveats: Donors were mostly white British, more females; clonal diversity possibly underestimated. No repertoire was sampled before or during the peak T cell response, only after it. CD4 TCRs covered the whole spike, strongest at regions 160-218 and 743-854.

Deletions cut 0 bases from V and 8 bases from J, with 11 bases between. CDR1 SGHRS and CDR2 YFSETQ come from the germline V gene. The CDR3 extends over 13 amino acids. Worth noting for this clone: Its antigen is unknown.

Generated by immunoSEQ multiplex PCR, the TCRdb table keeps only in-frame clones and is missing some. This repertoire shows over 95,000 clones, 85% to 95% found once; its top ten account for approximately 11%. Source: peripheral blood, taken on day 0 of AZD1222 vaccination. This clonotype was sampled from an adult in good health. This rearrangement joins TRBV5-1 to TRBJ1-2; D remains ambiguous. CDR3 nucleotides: TGCGCCAGCAGCTTGGTAACCTCCCAAGGCTACACCTTC. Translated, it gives CASSLVTSQGYTF. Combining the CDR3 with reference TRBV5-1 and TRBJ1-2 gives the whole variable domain KAGVTQTPRYLIKTRGQQVTLSCSPISGHRSVSWYQQTPGQGLQFLFEYFSETQRNKGNFPGRFSGRQFSNSRSEMNVSTLELGDSALYLCASSLVTSQGYTFGSGTRLTVV.